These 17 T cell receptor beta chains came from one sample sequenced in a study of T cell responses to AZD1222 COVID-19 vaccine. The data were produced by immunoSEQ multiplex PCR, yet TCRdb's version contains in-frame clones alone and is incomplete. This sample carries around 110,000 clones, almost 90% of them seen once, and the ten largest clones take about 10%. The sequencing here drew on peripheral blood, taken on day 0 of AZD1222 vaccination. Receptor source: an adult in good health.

The CDR3 spells CAWSGYRGKLDGYTF. The CDR3, as DNA: TGTGCCTGGAGTGGTTACAGGGGGAAGTTAGATGGCTACACCTTC. This chain connects TRBV30 to TRBJ1-2; TRBD1 matches at 8 bases. The CDR3 is made up of 15 amino acids. Per germline, CDR1 GTSNPN and CDR2 SVGIG (reference sequence). J lost 6 bases, V lost 1 base, and 10 bases had no gene match.

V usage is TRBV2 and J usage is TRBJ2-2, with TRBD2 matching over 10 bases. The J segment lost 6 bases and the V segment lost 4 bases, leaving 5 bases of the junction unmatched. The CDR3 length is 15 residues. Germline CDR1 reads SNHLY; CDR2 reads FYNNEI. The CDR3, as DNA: TGTGCCAGCAGTGGCCAGCGGGGGGGCGCCGGGGAGCTGTTTTTT. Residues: CASSGQRGGAGELFF.

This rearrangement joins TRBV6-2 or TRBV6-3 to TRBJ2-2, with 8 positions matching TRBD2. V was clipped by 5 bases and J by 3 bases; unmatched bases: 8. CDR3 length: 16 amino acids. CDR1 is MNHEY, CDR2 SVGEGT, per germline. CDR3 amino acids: CASSSQRESYTGELFF. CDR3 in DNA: TGTGCCAGCAGTAGTCAGCGGGAGAGCTACACCGGGGAGCTGTTTTTT.

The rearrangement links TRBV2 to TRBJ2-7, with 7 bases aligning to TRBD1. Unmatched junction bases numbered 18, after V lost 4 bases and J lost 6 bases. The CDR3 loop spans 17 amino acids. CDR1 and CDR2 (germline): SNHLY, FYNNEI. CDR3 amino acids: CASSASTGLGTPREQYF. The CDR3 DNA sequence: TGTGCCAGCAGTGCCTCGACAGGGCTCGGGACCCCCCGCGAGCAGTACTTC.

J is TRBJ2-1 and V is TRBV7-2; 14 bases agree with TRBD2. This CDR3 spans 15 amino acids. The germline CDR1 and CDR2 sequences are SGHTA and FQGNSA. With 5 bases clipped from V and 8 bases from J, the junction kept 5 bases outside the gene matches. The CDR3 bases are TGTGCCAGCAGCCTAGGGACTAGCGGGAGTTATGAGCAGTTCTTC. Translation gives CASSLGTSGSYEQFF.

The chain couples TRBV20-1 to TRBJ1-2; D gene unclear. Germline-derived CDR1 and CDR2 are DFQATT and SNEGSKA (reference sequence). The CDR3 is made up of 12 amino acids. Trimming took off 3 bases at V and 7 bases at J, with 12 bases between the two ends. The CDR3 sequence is CSASLGGSGYTF. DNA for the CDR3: TGCAGTGCTAGTTTAGGAGGGAGTGGCTACACCTTC.

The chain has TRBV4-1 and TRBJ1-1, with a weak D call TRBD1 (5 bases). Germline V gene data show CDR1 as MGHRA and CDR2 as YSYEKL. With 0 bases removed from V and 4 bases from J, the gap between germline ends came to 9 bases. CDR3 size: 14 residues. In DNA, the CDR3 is TGCGCCAGCAGCCAAGATCAAAGGGGCACTGAAGCTTTCTTT. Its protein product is CASSQDQRGTEAFF.

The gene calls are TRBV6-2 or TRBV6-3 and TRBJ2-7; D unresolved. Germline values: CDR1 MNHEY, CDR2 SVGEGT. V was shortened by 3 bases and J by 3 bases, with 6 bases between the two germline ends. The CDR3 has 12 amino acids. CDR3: CASSYVDYEQYF. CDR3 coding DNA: TGTGCCAGCAGTTATGTCGACTACGAGCAGTACTTC.

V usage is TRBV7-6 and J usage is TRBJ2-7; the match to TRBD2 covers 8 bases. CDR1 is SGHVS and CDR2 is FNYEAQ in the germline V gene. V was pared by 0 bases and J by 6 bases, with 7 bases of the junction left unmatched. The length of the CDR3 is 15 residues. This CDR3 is CASSLAPAGEGEQYF. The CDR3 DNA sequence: TGTGCCAGCAGCTTAGCACCAGCGGGAGAAGGCGAGCAGTACTTC.

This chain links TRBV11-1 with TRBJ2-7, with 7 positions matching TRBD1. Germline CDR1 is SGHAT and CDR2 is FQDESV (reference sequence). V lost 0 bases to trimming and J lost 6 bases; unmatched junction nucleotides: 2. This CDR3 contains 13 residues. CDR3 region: CASSLADRVEQYF. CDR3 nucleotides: TGTGCCAGCAGCTTAGCCGACAGGGTCGAGCAGTACTTC.

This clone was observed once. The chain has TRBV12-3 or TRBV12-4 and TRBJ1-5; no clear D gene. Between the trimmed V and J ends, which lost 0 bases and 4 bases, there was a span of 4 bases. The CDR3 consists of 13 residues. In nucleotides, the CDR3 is TGTGCCAGCAGTTTAGCGGAGAATCAGCCCCAGCATTTT. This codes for CASSLAENQPQHF.

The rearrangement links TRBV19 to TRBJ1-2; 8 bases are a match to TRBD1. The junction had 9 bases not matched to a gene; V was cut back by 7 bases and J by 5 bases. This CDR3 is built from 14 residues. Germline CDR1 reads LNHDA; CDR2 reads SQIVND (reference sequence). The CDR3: CASTPDRGGYGYTF. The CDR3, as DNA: TGTGCCAGTACCCCAGACAGGGGCGGATATGGCTACACCTTC.

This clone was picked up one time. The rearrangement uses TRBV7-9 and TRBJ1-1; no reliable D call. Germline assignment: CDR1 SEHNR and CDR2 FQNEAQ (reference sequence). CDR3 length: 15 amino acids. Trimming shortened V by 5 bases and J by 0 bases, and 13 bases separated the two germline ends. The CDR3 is CASSPGRTMNTEAFF. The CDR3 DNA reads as TGTGCCAGCAGCCCCGGACGGACCATGAACACTGAAGCTTTCTTT. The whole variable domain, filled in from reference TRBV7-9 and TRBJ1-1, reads DTGVSQNPRHKITKRGQNVTFRCDPISEHNRLYWYRQTLGQGPEFLTYFQNEAQLEKSRLLSDRFSAERPKGSFSTLEIQRTEQGDSAMYLCASSPGRTMNTEAFFGQGTRLTVV.

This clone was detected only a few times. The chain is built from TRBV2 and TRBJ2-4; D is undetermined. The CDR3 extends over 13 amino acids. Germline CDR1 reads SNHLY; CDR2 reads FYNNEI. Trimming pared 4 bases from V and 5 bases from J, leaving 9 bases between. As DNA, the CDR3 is TGTGCCAGCAGTGTCACTTACCAAAACATTCAGTACTTC. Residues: CASSVTYQNIQYF.

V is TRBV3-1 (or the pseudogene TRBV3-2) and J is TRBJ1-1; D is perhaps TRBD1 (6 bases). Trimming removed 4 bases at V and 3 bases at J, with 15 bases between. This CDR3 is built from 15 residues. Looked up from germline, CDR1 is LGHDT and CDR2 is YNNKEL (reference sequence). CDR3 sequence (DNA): TGTGCCAGCAGCCCCACGGGGGCCAGGGACACTGAAGCTTTCTTT. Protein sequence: CASSPTGARDTEAFF.

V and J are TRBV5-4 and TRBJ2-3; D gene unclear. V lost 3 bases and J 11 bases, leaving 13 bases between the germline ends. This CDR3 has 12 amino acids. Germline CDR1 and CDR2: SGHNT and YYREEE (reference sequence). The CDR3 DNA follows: TGTGCCAGCAGCTCGACGGTCGACATGCAGTATTTT. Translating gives CASSSTVDMQYF. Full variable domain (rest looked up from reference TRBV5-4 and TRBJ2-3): ETGVTQSPTHLIKTRGQQVTLRCSSQSGHNTVSWYQQALGQGPQFIFQYYREEENGRGNFPPRFSGLQFPNYSSELNVNALELDDSALYLCASSSTVDMQYFGPGTRLTVL.

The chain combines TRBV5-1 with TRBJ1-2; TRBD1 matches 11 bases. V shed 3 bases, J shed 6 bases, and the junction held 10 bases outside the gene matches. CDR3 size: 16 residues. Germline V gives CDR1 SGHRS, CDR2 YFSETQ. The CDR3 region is CASSSGTGGLKNGYTF. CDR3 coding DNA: TGCGCCAGCAGCTCCGGGACAGGGGGTCTTAAAAATGGCTACACCTTC.